This T cell receptor (beta chain) appears in the sequencing data of a study of T-cell memory formation after mild COVID-19. TCRdb analysed the 5' RACE reads with MiXCR anew, one entry per CDR3 protein. The sample has about 400,000 distinct CDR3 sequences; 20% to 30% are singletons. V lost 0 bases and J lost 2, with 16 bases in between. CDR1 is MNHNY and CDR2 is SVGAGI in the germline V gene (reference sequence). The CDR3 covers 17 residues. The J gene is TRBJ2-5, the V gene TRBV6-6; perhaps TRBD2 as D (5 bases). The sample was PBMCs or a T cell subset sorted from them (not recorded which). This TCR was sampled from an adult woman who had mild COVID-19 (a few samples of this study predate the infection). Cell type and time point are not known. The CDR3 here is CASSYSMVGVGQETQYF. The CDR3 nucleotides read TGTGCCAGCAGTTACTCGATGGTGGGAGTGGGGCAAGAGACCCAGTACTTC.